This is a list of T cell receptor beta chains from one sample in a study of T cells after posttransplantation cyclophosphamide. TCRdb's copy holds only in-frame clones and misses some; the assay was immunoSEQ multiplex PCR. In total the sample includes 32,000 or so clones, none of them seen once. Specimen: PBMCs. These receptors were taken from an older woman in good health, CMV-negative, and a related stem cell transplant donor. CDR3s include the opening cysteine and the closing phenylalanine or tryptophan. The D gene is left open where the match is weak. Size tells how often a clone was seen (once, few, many) or the class of an expanded clone, and some rows leave it out.

clone_size j_call d_call v_call cdr3_aa cdr3_nt
few TRBJ2-7 NA TRBV6-5 CASSYSIRALNEQYF TGTGCCAGCAGTTACTCAATCAGGGCCCTGAACGAGCAGTACTTC
NA TRBJ2-3 TRBD1 TRBV19 CASRSGQGLRRTDTQYF TGTGCCAGTAGGTCGGGACAGGGTCTCCGTCGCACAGATACGCAGTATTTT
NA TRBJ2-5 NA TRBV29-1 CSVQGGEETQYF TGCAGCGTGCAGGGAGGAGAGGAGACCCAGTACTTC
NA TRBJ1-2 TRBD1 TRBV5-1 CASSLGQGAGSGYGYTF TGCGCCAGCAGCCTCGGACAGGGGGCAGGAAGTGGCTATGGCTACACCTTC
NA TRBJ2-2 TRBD2 TRBV9 CASSPRTSGSGGELFF TGTGCCAGCAGCCCTCGGACTAGCGGGTCAGGCGGGGAGCTGTTTTTT
few TRBJ2-2 NA TRBV7-3 CASSPPGNTGELFF TGTGCCAGCAGCCCTCCAGGGAACACCGGGGAGCTGTTTTTT
many TRBJ1-3 TRBD1 TRBV11-2 CASSSRQGPTSGNTIYF TGTGCCAGCAGCTCACGACAGGGTCCCACGTCTGGAAACACCATATATTTT
NA TRBJ2-7 TRBD2 TRBV7-2 CASSLLAGAYEQYF TGTGCCAGCAGCTTACTAGCGGGTGCCTACGAGCAGTACTTC
NA TRBJ1-5 TRBD1 TRBV12-3/TRBV12-4 CASSLDRGWQPQHF TGTGCCAGCAGTCTCGACAGGGGATGGCAGCCCCAGCATTTT
many TRBJ1-4 NA TRBV4-1 CASSQDWAGGNEKLFF TGCGCCAGCAGCCAAGATTGGGCAGGAGGGAATGAAAAACTGTTTTTT
NA TRBJ2-1 NA TRBV5-4 CASSPDRPNEQFF TGTGCCAGCAGCCCGGACAGACCTAATGAGCAGTTCTTC
many TRBJ1-1 NA TRBV18 CASSPQVYTGQQEAFF TGTGCCAGCTCACCCCAGGTTTATACAGGGCAACAGGAAGCTTTCTTT
few TRBJ2-3 TRBD2 TRBV2 CASNELGLAEVTPGTDTQYF TGTGCCAGCAATGAATTGGGACTAGCGGAAGTAACCCCCGGCACAGATACGCAGTATTTT
many TRBJ1-1 NA TRBV7-2 CASSLPMNTEAFF TGTGCCAGCAGCTTACCTATGAACACTGAAGCTTTCTTT
many TRBJ2-1 TRBD1 TRBV7-2 CASSLGRQGAYNEQFF TGTGCCAGCAGCTTAGGGAGACAGGGGGCCTACAATGAGCAGTTCTTC
NA TRBJ2-1 NA TRBV5-1 CASSLESGEQFF TGCGCCAGCAGCTTGGAAAGCGGTGAGCAGTTCTTC
many TRBJ2-5 TRBD1 TRBV7-9 CASSSGTGQETQYF TGTGCCAGCAGCTCGGGGACAGGACAAGAGACCCAGTACTTC
NA TRBJ2-6 TRBD2 TRBV7-3 CASSLLAGSSGANVLTF TGTGCCAGCAGCCTCCTAGCGGGGTCCTCTGGGGCCAACGTCCTGACTTTC
many TRBJ2-1 TRBD1 TRBV5-1 CASSPGQGAHNEQFF TGCGCCAGCAGCCCTGGACAGGGGGCCCACAATGAGCAGTTCTTC
many TRBJ1-5 NA TRBV16 CASSRNRAQPQHF TGTGCCAGCAGCCGAAACAGGGCTCAGCCCCAGCATTTT
many TRBJ1-4 NA TRBV4-1 CASSLQWSEKLFF TGCGCCAGCAGCCTCCAGTGGTCCGAAAAACTGTTTTTT
many TRBJ2-5 TRBD1 TRBV5-1 CASSSTGNQETQYF TGCGCCAGCAGTTCGACAGGGAACCAAGAGACCCAGTACTTC
many TRBJ2-1 TRBD2 TRBV12-3/TRBV12-4 CASTTTSGSRYNEQFF TGTGCCAGCACCACGACTAGCGGGAGTCGTTACAATGAGCAGTTCTTC
NA TRBJ2-2 TRBD2 TRBV5-6 CASSLTGGNTGELFF TGTGCCAGCAGCTTAACGGGGGGGAACACCGGGGAGCTGTTTTTT
many TRBJ1-3 NA TRBV29-1 CSTVSGGSSGNTIYF TGCAGCACTGTAAGTGGCGGCAGCTCTGGAAACACCATATATTTT
many TRBJ1-2 NA TRBV5-1 CASPATQGTGYGYTF TGCGCCAGCCCTGCTACACAGGGAACGGGCTATGGCTACACCTTC
many TRBJ2-1 TRBD1 TRBV19 CASRAPGTGYNEQFF TGTGCCAGTAGAGCCCCCGGGACAGGTTACAATGAGCAGTTCTTC
many TRBJ1-5 TRBD1 TRBV5-4 CASSSDRGQAQHF TGTGCCAGCAGTTCTGACAGGGGGCAAGCCCAGCATTTT
many TRBJ2-1 TRBD2 TRBV28 CASSRPSSGRTNEQFF TGTGCCAGCAGTCGACCCTCTAGCGGGAGGACCAATGAGCAGTTCTTC
NA TRBJ2-2 NA TRBV5-8 CASSLYRNTGELFF TGTGCCAGCAGCTTATACAGGAACACCGGGGAGCTGTTTTTT
many TRBJ2-1 TRBD2 TRBV24-1 CATSDSSGGAYNEQFF TGTGCCACCAGTGATTCTAGCGGGGGGGCGTACAATGAGCAGTTCTTC
NA TRBJ2-7 TRBD1 TRBV9 CASSATGTEYEQYF TGTGCCAGCAGCGCCACCGGGACAGAGTACGAGCAGTACTTC
many TRBJ2-5 NA TRBV19 CASSINRGETQYF TGTGCCAGTAGTATAAATCGGGGGGAGACCCAGTACTTC
NA TRBJ2-2 TRBD2 TRBV24-1 CATSDRNSGRDTGELFF TGTGCCACCAGTGATAGGAATAGCGGGAGAGATACCGGGGAGCTGTTTTTT
many TRBJ2-6 TRBD1 TRBV7-7 CASSPVPGQGTGANVLTF TGTGCCAGCAGCCCCGTACCGGGACAGGGTACTGGGGCCAACGTCCTGACTTTC
many TRBJ1-6 TRBD1 TRBV7-2 CASSLNRGNSPLHF TGTGCCAGCAGCTTAAACAGGGGAAATTCACCCCTCCACTTT
many TRBJ2-1 NA TRBV28 CASGQNEQFF TGTGCCAGCGGCCAGAATGAGCAGTTCTTC
many TRBJ2-7 NA TRBV6-5 CASSYSSAGPYEQYF TGTGCCAGCAGTTACTCGTCAGCGGGCCCCTACGAGCAGTACTTC
many TRBJ2-3 TRBD2 TRBV28 CASSSTSGRAVGQYF TGTGCCAGCAGTTCCACTAGCGGGAGGGCAGTAGGGCAGTATTTT